The clone carrying this TCR beta chain was seen repeatedly, ten times or more. TCRdb's copy holds only in-frame clones and misses some; the assay was immunoSEQ multiplex PCR. Of tens of thousands of clones listed, 45% to 55% are singletons. The sample is drawn from a study of cytotoxic CD8 clonotypes in ibrutinib-treated CLL. As for the study in general: By median approximately 63 months, 12 had progressed and around 15 stayed remitted; responses had been 2 complete and approximately 24 partial.

The specimen comprised PBMCs, sampled after 12 months of ibrutinib treatment. The source of this sequence is a human donor with chronic lymphocytic leukemia.

Here the CDR3 reads CASSEGLYSYEQYF. Here the CDR3 DNA reads TGTGCCAGCAGTGAAGGGTTATATTCCTACGAGCAGTACTTC. This chain connects TRBV7-9 to TRBJ2-7, with unresolved D. The germline CDR1 and CDR2 sequences are SEHNR and FQNEAQ (reference sequence). V lost 6 bases and J 1 base, leaving 13 bases between the germline ends. The CDR3 is 14 residues long.